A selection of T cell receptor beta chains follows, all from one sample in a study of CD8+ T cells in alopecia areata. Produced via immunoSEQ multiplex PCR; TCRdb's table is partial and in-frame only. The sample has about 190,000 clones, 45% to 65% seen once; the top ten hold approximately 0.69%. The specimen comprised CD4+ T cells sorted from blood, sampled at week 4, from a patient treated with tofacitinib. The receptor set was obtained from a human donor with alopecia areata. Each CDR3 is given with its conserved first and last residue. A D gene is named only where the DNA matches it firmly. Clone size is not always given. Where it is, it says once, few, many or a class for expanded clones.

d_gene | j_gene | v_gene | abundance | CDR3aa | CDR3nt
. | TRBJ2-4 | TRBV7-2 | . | CASSLAPGPLEVAKNIQYF | TGTGCCAGCAGCTTAGCTCCGGGCCCCCTGGAAGTAGCCAAAAACATTCAGTACTTC
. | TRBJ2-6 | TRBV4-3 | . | CASSRQVTSGANVLTF | TGCGCCAGCAGCCGGCAGGTAACCTCTGGGGCCAACGTCCTGACTTTC
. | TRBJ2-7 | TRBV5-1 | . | CASSLAAAEQYF | TGCGCCAGCAGCTTGGCGGCGGCGGAGCAGTACTTC
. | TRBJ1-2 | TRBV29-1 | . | CSVRDLNGYTF | TGCAGCGTTCGAGACCTCAATGGCTACACCTTC
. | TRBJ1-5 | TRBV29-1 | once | CSHGRCNQPQHF | TGCAGCCACGGAAGATGCAATCAGCCCCAGCATTTT
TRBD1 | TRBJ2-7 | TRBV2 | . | CASSRDRVDEQYF | TGTGCCAGCAGCCGGGACAGGGTAGACGAGCAGTACTTC
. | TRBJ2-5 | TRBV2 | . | CASSEAADLWGETQYF | TGTGCCAGCAGTGAAGCGGCGGATCTCTGGGGGGAGACCCAGTACTTC
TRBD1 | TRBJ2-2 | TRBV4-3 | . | CASSQEAGGTGELFF | TGCGCCAGCAGCCAAGAAGCAGGGGGCACCGGGGAGCTGTTTTTT
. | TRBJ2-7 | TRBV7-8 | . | CASSLGVREQYF | TGTGCCAGCAGCTTAGGGGTGCGAGAGCAGTACTTC
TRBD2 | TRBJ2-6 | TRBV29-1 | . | CSVGGTSGPGRSGANVLTF | TGCAGCGTTGGGGGGACTAGCGGGCCCGGCCGGTCAGGGGCCAACGTCCTGACTTTC
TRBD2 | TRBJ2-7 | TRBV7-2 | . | CASSPLAGNPTREQYF | TGTGCCAGCAGCCCCTTAGCGGGGAACCCTACGAGGGAGCAGTACTTC
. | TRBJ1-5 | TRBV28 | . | CASRGPISNQPQHF | TGTGCCAGCAGGGGCCCCATTAGCAATCAGCCCCAGCATTTT
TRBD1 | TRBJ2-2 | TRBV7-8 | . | CASSFDRADTGELFF | TGTGCCAGCAGCTTCGACAGGGCCGACACCGGGGAGCTGTTTTTT
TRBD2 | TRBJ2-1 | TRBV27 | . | CASRLAGVGNEQFF | TGTGCCAGCAGACTAGCGGGAGTAGGCAATGAGCAGTTCTTC
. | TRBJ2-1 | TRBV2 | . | CASSLLEQFF | TGTGCCAGCAGCCTGCTCGAGCAGTTCTTC
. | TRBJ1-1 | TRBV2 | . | CAVGDNTEAFF | TGTGCCGTGGGAGATAACACTGAAGCTTTCTTT
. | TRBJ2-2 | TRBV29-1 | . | CSVENTGELFF | TGCAGCGTTGAGAACACCGGGGAGCTGTTTTTT
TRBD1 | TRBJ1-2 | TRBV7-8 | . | CASSPRGVYGYTF | TGTGCCAGCAGCCCCAGGGGGGTCTATGGCTACACCTTC
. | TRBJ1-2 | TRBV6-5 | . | CASSYDRNYGYTF | TGTGCCAGCAGTTACGACAGAAACTATGGCTACACCTTC
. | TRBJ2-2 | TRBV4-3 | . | CASSQEKDSRELFF | TGCGCCAGCAGCCAAGAAAAGGATAGCAGGGAGCTGTTTTTT
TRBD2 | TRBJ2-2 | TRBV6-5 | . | CASSWSGRLGGELFF | TGTGCCAGCAGTTGGAGCGGGAGGCTGGGCGGGGAGCTGTTTTTT
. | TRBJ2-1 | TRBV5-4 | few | CASSLTRNPKTNEQFF | TGTGCCAGCAGCTTAACCCGGAATCCGAAAACTAATGAGCAGTTCTTC
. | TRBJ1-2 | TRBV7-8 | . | CASSLFRSGQVYGYTF | TGTGCCAGCAGCTTATTCCGATCGGGACAAGTCTATGGCTACACCTTC
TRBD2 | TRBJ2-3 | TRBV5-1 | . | CASSLGPAGSSTDTQYF | TGCGCCAGCAGCTTGGGGCCAGCGGGGAGTAGCACAGATACGCAGTATTTT
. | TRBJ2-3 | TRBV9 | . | CASSATDTQYF | TGTGCCAGCAGCGCCACAGATACGCAGTATTTT
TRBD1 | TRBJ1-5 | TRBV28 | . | CASRSRDRGSQPQHF | TGTGCCAGCAGGAGCCGGGACAGGGGTAGTCAGCCCCAGCATTTT
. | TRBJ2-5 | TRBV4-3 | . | CASSQAGWETQYF | TGCGCCAGCAGCCAGGCCGGCTGGGAGACCCAGTACTTC
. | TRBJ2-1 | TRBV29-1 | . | CSVGGEQFF | TGCAGCGTTGGCGGGGAGCAGTTCTTC
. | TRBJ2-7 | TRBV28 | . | CASTLGTIPSYEQYF | TGTGCCAGCACCCTAGGGACCATCCCCTCCTACGAGCAGTACTTC